This entry lists 14 T cell receptor beta chains sequenced from one sample in a study of cytomegalovirus exposure and HLA in healthy donors. This PCR relied on a set of 60 Vbeta primers and 13 Jbeta primers. TCRdb's copy holds only in-frame clones and misses some; the assay was immunoSEQ multiplex PCR. In the table there are about 64,000 clones, over 60% of which are singletons. Sequencing used PBMCs. These receptors were obtained from a woman aged 45-59 years in good health and CMV-seronegative.

The chain recombines TRBV6-5 with TRBJ1-1; 9 bases map to TRBD1. V was clipped by 6 bases and J by 1 base; unmatched bases: 6. The CDR3 spans 15 residues. CDR1 MNHEY and CDR2 SVGAGI come from the germline V gene. The DNA of the CDR3 is TGTGCCAGCAGGACCATGGGACAGGGGAACACTGAAGCTTTCTTT. Protein: CASRTMGQGNTEAFF.

The chain is built from TRBV4-3 and TRBJ1-1, with D tentatively TRBD1 (6 bases). With 3 bases removed from V and 5 bases from J, the gap between germline ends came to 7 bases. The CDR3 loop spans 12 amino acids. Germline V gene data show CDR1 as LGHNA and CDR2 as YSLEER. This CDR3 reads CASSQTGTEAFF. The CDR3 DNA reads TGCGCCAGCAGCCAGACAGGTACTGAAGCTTTCTTT.

The V call is TRBV10-3, the J call TRBJ2-3, with 12 positions matching TRBD2. Germline values: CDR1 ENHRY, CDR2 SYGVKD. The CDR3 loop spans 15 amino acids. J was trimmed by 1 base and V by 5 bases; bases with no gene match: 1. The CDR3 here is CAISRLAGGTDTQYF. For the CDR3, the DNA is TGTGCCATCAGTCGACTAGCGGGGGGCACAGATACGCAGTATTTT.

Only one count was recorded for this clone. V usage is TRBV14 and J usage is TRBJ1-2; 7 bases agree with TRBD1. This CDR3 is 13 amino acids long. V shed 0 bases, J shed 8 bases, and the junction held 3 bases outside the gene matches. CDR1 SGHDN and CDR2 FVKESK come from the germline V gene. The CDR3 sequence: CASSQETGAGYTF. In DNA form, the CDR3 reads TGTGCCAGCAGCCAAGAAACAGGGGCCGGCTACACCTTC. The variable domain in full, completed from reference TRBV14 and TRBJ1-2, reads EAGVTQFPSHSVIEKGQTVTLRCDPISGHDNLYWYRRVMGKEIKFLLHFVKESKQDESGMPNNRFLAERTGGTYSTLKVQPAELEDSGVYFCASSQETGAGYTFGSGTRLTVV.

This clone was picked up a small number of times. This chain uses TRBV6-6 with TRBJ1-2; 7 nucleotides line up with TRBD1. Germline loops: CDR1 MNHNY, CDR2 SVGAGI (reference sequence). The V segment lost 4 bases and the J segment 4 bases; nucleotides outside the gene matches: 3. The CDR3 loop spans 13 amino acids. The CDR3 DNA reads as TGTGCCAGCAGTTTGGGACAGTTCTATGGCTACACCTTC. Amino acid sequence: CASSLGQFYGYTF.

V and J are TRBV5-4 and TRBJ1-4, with no clear D. CDR3 size: 14 residues. Trimming stripped 0 bases from V and 5 bases from J, with 8 bases between. CDR1 and CDR2 from the germline V gene are SGHNT and YYREEE (reference sequence). As DNA, the CDR3 is TGTGCCAGCAGCTTGGCTGCAGTAAATGAAAAACTGTTTTTT. Protein sequence: CASSLAAVNEKLFF. The full variable domain, rest sourced from reference TRBV5-4 and TRBJ1-4, is ETGVTQSPTHLIKTRGQQVTLRCSSQSGHNTVSWYQQALGQGPQFIFQYYREEENGRGNFPPRFSGLQFPNYSSELNVNALELDDSALYLCASSLAAVNEKLFFGSGTQLSVL.

The rearrangement joins TRBV5-4 to TRBJ2-1, with TRBD1 identical over 7 bases. V dropped 4 bases and J dropped 0; count of bases not matched to a gene: 4. The CDR3 length is 15 residues. Germline-derived CDR1 and CDR2 are SGHNT and YYREEE (reference sequence). This CDR3 reads CASSLRDSSYNEQFF. The CDR3 DNA reads as TGTGCCAGCAGCCTGAGGGACAGCTCCTACAATGAGCAGTTCTTC.

This clone was observed a handful of times. The chain recombines TRBV18 with TRBJ1-1; 8 bases are shared with TRBD1. V lost 3 bases, J lost 0 bases, and 3 bases stayed unmatched. The CDR3 loop spans 15 amino acids. Germline V gives CDR1 KGHSH, CDR2 LQKENI. The CDR3 coding sequence is TGTGCCAGCTCACCCCAGGGGGCCATGAACACTGAAGCTTTCTTT. Translated: CASSPQGAMNTEAFF.

This clone has more than one count but fewer than ten. This chain links TRBV5-5 with TRBJ1-2, with D maybe TRBD1 (6 bases). The length of the CDR3 is 15 residues. V was pared by 2 bases and J by 4 bases, with 15 bases between. The germline gives CDR1 SGHKS, CDR2 YYEKEE (reference sequence). CDR3 DNA sequence: TGTGCCAGCAGCTTACAGGGAGTGCCTACCTATGGCTACACCTTC. This codes for CASSLQGVPTYGYTF.

The V and J genes are TRBV7-9 and TRBJ1-1; maybe TRBD1 (5 bases). V lost 6 bases, J lost 1 base, and 9 bases lay in between. CDR3 length: 13 residues. Germline V gene lookup returns CDR1 SEHNR and CDR2 FQNEAQ (reference sequence). The CDR3 reads CASRLTENTEAFF. For the CDR3, the DNA is TGTGCCAGCAGACTGACAGAGAACACTGAAGCTTTCTTT. The variable domain in full, with the rest retrieved from reference TRBV7-9 and TRBJ1-1, is DTGVSQNPRHKITKRGQNVTFRCDPISEHNRLYWYRQTLGQGPEFLTYFQNEAQLEKSRLLSDRFSAERPKGSFSTLEIQRTEQGDSAMYLCASRLTENTEAFFGQGTRLTVV.

In this sample, this clone turned up a few times. The V gene is TRBV5-6, the J gene TRBJ1-2; 11 nucleotides line up with TRBD1. CDR1 SGHDT and CDR2 YYEEEE come from the germline V gene. J gave up 6 bases and V 5 bases, and 12 bases lay outside the gene matches. CDR3 length: 16 amino acids. In DNA form, the CDR3 reads TGTGCCAGCAGGCCGGACAGGGGGCGAGAGGCGGATGGCTACACCTTC. This encodes CASRPDRGREADGYTF.

This chain links TRBV13 with TRBJ1-2; TRBD1 matches 11 bases. V trimming: 1 base; J trimming: 8 bases; junction bases outside the gene matches: 9. Germline CDR1 reads PRHDT; CDR2 reads FYEKMQ (reference sequence). The CDR3 is 16 amino acids. The CDR3, as DNA: TGTGCCAGCAGCTTAGAGGTCGCGGGACAGGGGGGAGGCTACACCTTC. This sequence encodes CASSLEVAGQGGGYTF.

This chain links TRBV11-3 with TRBJ1-1; tentative D call: TRBD1 (5 bases). V was shortened by 2 bases and J by 1 base, with 8 bases between the two germline ends. Germline V gene lookup returns CDR1 SGHNT and CDR2 YENEEA. CDR3 size: 14 residues. The CDR3 reads CASSLQGQNTEAFF. The CDR3 DNA sequence: TGTGCCAGCAGCTTACAGGGCCAGAACACTGAAGCTTTCTTT.

This clone has just a few counts. The chain joins TRBV5-4 to TRBJ2-1; possible D gene TRBD2, 7 bases. Germline CDR1 reads SGHNT; CDR2 reads YYREEE (reference sequence). Trimming left V 3 bases short and J 13 bases short, with 17 bases between. This CDR3 has 13 residues. CDR3 sequence reads: CASSSGGGDYQFF. CDR3 coding DNA: TGTGCCAGCAGCTCTGGGGGCGGGGACTACCAGTTCTTC.